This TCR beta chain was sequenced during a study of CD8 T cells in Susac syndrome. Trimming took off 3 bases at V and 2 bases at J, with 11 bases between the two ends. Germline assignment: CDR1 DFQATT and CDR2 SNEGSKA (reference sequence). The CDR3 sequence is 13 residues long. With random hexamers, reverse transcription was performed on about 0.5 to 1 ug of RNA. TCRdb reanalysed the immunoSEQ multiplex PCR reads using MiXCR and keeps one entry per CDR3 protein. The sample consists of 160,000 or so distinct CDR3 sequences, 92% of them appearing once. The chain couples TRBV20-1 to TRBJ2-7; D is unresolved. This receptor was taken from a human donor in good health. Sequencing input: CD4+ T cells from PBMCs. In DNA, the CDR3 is TGCAGTGCTAGTGGCAGTCGGCCCTACGAGCAGTACTTC. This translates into CSASGSRPYEQYF.